This TCR beta chain was profiled in a study of blood T cell repertoires in COVID-19. This clone was seen only a few times. The CDR3 has 13 amino acids. V was trimmed by 5 bases and J by 2 bases, leaving 10 bases between them. The germline V gene has CDR1 MDHEN and CDR2 SYDVKM. Method: immunoSEQ multiplex PCR; TCRdb's copy keeps in-frame clones and lacks some. The sample carries about 14,000 clones, roughly 73% recorded once. The sequence was collected from a boy younger than 10 with active or convalescent COVID-19. The sample consisted of peripheral blood. V gene TRBV28 combines with J gene TRBJ2-7; a weak D match, TRBD1 (6 bases). DNA for the CDR3: TGTGCCAGCAGTGGGGGCCCCCCCTACGAGCAGTACTTC. It is translated as CASSGGPPYEQYF. The full variable domain, in which reference TRBV28 and TRBJ2-7 provide the parts outside the CDR3, is DVKVTQSSRYLVKRTGEKVFLECVQDMDHENMFWYRQDPGLGLRLIYFSYDVKMKEKGDIPEGYSVSREKKERFSLILESASTNQTSMYLCASSGGPPYEQYFGPGTRLTVT.